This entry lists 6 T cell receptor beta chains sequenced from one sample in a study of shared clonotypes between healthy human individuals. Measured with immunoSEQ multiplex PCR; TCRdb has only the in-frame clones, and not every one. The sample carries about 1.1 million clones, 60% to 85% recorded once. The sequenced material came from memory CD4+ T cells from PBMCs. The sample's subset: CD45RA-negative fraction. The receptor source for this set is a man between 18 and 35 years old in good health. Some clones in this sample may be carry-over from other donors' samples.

Here the CDR3 reads CASSETGHTGQPQHF. In nucleotides, the CDR3 is TGTGCCAGCAGTGAAACAGGCCACACTGGGCAGCCCCAGCATTTT. The chain joins TRBV6-1 to TRBJ1-5, with a tentative D call TRBD1 (5 bases). The germline V gene has CDR1 MNHNS and CDR2 SASEGT. V was clipped by 2 bases and J by 7 bases, with 15 bases between them. This CDR3 contains 15 residues.

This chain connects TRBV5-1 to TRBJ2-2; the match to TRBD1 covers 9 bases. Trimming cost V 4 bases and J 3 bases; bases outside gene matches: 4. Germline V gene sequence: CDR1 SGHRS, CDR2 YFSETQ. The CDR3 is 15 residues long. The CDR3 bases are TGCGCCAGCAGCGAACGGACAGGGGACACCGGGGAGCTGTTTTTT. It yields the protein CASSERTGDTGELFF.

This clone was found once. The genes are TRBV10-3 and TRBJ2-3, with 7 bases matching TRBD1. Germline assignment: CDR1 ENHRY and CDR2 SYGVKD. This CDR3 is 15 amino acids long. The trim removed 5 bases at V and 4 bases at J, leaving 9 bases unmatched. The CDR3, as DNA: TGTGCCATCAGTTCATACAGGGGATCGGCAGATACGCAGTATTTT. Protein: CAISSYRGSADTQYF.

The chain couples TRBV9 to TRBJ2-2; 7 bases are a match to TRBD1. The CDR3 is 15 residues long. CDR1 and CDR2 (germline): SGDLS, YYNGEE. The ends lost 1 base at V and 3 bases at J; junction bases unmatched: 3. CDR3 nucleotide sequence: TGTGCCAGCAGCGTAAGGGGGCTGGACACCGGGGAGCTGTTTTTT. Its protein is CASSVRGLDTGELFF.

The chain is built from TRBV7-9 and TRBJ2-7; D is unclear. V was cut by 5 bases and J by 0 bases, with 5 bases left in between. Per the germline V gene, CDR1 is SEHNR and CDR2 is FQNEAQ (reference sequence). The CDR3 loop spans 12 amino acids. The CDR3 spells CASSTDSYEQYF. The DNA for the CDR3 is TGTGCCAGCAGCACGGACTCCTACGAGCAGTACTTC.

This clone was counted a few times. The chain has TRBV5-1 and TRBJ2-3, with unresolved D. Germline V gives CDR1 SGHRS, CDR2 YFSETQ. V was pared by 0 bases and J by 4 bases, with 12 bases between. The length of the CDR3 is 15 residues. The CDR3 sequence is CASSLASVDADTQYF. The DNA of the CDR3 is TGCGCCAGCAGCTTGGCTTCAGTTGATGCAGATACGCAGTATTTT.